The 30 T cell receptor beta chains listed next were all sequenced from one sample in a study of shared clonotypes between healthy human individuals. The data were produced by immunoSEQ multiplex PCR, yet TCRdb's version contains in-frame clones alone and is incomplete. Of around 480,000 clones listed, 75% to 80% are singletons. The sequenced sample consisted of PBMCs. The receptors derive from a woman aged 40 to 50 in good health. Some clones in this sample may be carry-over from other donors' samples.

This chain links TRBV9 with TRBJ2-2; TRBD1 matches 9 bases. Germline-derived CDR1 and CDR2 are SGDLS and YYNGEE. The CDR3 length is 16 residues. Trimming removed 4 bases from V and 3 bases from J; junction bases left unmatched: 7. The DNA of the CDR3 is TGTGCCAGCAGCAGTTACAGGGGGCGATACACCGGGGAGCTGTTTTTT. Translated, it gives CASSSYRGRYTGELFF.

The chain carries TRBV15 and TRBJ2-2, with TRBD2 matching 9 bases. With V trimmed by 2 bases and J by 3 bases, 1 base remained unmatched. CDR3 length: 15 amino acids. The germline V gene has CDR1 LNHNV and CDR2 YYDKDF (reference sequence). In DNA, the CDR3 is TGTGCCACCAGCAGAATAGCGGGAGACACCGGGGAGCTGTTTTTT. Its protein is CATSRIAGDTGELFF.

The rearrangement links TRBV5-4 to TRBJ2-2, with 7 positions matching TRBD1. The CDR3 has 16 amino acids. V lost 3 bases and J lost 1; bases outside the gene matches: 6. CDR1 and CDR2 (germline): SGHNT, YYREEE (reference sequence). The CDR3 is CASSSDRAKNTGELFF. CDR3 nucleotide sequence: TGTGCCAGCAGCTCCGACAGGGCGAAGAACACCGGGGAGCTGTTTTTT.

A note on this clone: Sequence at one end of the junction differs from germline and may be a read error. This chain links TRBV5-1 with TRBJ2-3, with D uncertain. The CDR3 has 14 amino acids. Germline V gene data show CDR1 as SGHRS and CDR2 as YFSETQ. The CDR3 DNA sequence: TGCGCCAGCTCCAACGAGTTTAGCACCGATACGCAGTATTTT. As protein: CASSNEFSTDTQYF.

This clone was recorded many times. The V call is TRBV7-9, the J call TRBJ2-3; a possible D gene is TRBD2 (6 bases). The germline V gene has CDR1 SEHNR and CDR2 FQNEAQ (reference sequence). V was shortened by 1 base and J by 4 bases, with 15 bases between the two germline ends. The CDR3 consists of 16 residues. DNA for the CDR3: TGTGCCAGCAGCTTAGTGCCGGGAGTAGGGTCAGATACGCAGTATTTT. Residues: CASSLVPGVGSDTQYF.

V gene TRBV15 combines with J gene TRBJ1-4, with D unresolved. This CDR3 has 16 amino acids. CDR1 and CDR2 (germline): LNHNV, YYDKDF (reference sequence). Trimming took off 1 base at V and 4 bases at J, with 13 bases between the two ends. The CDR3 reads CATSRGQTADNEKLFF. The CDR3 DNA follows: TGTGCCACCAGCAGAGGTCAAACGGCGGATAATGAAAAACTGTTTTTT.

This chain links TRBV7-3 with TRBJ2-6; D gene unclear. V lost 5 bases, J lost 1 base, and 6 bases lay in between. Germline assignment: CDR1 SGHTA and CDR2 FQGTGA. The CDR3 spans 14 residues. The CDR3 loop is CASSLESGANVLTF. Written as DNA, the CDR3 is TGTGCCAGCAGCCTCGAATCTGGGGCCAACGTCCTGACTTTC.

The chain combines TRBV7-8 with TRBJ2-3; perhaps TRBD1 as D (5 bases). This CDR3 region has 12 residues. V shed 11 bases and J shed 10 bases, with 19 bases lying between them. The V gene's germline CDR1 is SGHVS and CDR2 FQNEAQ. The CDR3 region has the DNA TGTGCCGTTATATCAGGGCGTGGTGCGCAGTATTTT. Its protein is CAVISGRGAQYF.

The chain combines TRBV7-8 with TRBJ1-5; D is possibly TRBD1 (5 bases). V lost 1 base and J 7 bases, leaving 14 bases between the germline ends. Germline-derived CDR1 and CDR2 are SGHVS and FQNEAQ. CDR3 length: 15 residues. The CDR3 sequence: CASSLGGAGEQPQHF. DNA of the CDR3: TGTGCCAGCAGCTTAGGGGGTGCGGGGGAACAGCCCCAGCATTTT.

CDR3 coding DNA: TGTGCCAGCAGCCGGGACAGTTACGAGCAGTACTTC. Translated, it gives CASSRDSYEQYF. This chain links TRBV5-6 with TRBJ2-7, with 7 bases identical to TRBD1. This CDR3 has 12 residues. The J segment lost 4 bases and the V segment lost 4 bases, leaving 2 bases of the junction unmatched. The germline CDR1 and CDR2 sequences are SGHDT and YYEEEE.

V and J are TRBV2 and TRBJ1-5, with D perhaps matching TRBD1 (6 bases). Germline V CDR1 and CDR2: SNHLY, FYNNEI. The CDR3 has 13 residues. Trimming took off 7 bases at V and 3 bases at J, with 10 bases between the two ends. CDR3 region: CASTGQLNQPQHF. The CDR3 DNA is TGTGCCAGCACTGGACAGCTCAATCAGCCCCAGCATTTT.

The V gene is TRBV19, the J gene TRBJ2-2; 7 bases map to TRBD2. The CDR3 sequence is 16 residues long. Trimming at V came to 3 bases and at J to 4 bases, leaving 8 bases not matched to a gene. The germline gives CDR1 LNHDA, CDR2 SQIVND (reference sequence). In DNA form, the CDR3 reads TGTGCCAGTAGTATCACGGGACTACTCATCACCGGGGAGCTGTTTTTT. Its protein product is CASSITGLLITGELFF. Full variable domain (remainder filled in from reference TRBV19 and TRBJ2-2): DGGITQSPKYLFRKEGQNVTLSCEQNLNHDAMYWYRQDPGQGLRLIYYSQIVNDFQKGDIAEGYSVSREKKESFPLTVTSAQKNPTAFYLCASSITGLLITGELFFGEGSRLTVL.

This chain's CDR3 is CASSRVKEAWNEQYF. The CDR3 DNA reads as TGTGCCAGCTCACGGGTTAAGGAGGCCTGGAACGAGCAGTACTTC. V is TRBV18 and J is TRBJ2-7; maybe TRBD2 (5 bases). Trimming removed 4 bases at V and 5 bases at J, with 18 bases between. This CDR3 has 15 residues. Germline-derived CDR1 and CDR2 are KGHSH and LQKENI.

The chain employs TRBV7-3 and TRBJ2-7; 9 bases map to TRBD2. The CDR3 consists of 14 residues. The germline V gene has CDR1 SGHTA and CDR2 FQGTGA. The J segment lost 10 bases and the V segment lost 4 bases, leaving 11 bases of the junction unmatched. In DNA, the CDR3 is TGTGCCAGCAGCTCTCAGGTCGCGGGAGGGATTCAGTACTTC. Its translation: CASSSQVAGGIQYF.

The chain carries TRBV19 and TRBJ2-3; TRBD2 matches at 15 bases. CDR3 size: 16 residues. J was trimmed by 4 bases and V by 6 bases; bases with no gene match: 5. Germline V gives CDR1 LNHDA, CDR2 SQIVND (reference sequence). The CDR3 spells CASSRTSGRVADTQYF. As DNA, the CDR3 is TGTGCCAGTAGCAGGACTAGCGGGAGGGTCGCAGATACGCAGTATTTT.

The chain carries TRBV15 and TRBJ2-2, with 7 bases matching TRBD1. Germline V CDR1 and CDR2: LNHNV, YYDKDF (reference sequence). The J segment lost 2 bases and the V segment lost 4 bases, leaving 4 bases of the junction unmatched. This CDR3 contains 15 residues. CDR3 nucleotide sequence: TGTGCCACCAGCAAGGGACAGCTAAACACCGGGGAGCTGTTTTTT. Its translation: CATSKGQLNTGELFF.

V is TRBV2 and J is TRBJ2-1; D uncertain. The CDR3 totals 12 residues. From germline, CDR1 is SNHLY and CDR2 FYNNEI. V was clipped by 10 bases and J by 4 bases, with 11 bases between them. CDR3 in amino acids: CATQKEYNEQFF. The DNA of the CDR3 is TGTGCCACCCAAAAGGAGTACAATGAGCAGTTCTTC.

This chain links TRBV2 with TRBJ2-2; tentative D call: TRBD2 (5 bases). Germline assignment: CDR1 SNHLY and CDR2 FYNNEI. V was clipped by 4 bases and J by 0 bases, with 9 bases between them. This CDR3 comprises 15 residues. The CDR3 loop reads CASSGSGANTGELFF. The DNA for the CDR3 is TGTGCCAGCAGTGGGAGCGGAGCGAACACCGGGGAGCTGTTTTTT.

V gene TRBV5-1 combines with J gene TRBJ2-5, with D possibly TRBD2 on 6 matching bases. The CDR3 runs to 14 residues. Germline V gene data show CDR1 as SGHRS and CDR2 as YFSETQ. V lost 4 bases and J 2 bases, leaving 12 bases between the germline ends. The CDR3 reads CASSRDSAQETQYF. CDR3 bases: TGCGCCAGCAGCCGGGACTCCGCGCAAGAGACCCAGTACTTC.

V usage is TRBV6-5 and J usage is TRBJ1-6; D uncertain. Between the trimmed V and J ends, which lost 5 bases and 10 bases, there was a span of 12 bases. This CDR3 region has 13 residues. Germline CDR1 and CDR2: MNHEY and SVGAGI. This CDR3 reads CASSPSPGSPLHF. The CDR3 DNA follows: TGTGCCAGCAGTCCATCCCCAGGCTCACCCCTCCACTTT.

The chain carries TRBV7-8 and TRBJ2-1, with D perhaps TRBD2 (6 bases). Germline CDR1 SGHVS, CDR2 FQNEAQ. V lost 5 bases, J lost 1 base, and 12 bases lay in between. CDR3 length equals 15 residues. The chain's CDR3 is CASSTMLASYNEQFF. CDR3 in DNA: TGTGCCAGCAGCACCATGCTAGCGTCCTACAATGAGCAGTTCTTC.

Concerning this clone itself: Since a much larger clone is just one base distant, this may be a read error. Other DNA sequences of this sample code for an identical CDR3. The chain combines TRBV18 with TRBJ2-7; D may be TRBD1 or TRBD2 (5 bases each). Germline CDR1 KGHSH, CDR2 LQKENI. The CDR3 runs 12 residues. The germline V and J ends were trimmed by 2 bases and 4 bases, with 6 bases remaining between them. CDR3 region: CASSPGGYEQYF. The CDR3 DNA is TGTGCCAGCTCACCAGGGGGTTACGAGCAGTACTTC.

In DNA, the CDR3 is TGCAGCGGTACCGACAGTTCGAATCAGCCCCAGCATTTT. Translated, it gives CSGTDSSNQPQHF. The chain is built from TRBV29-1 and TRBJ1-5; the D gene is possibly TRBD1 (5 bases). CDR3 length: 13 residues. V was shortened by 7 bases and J by 4 bases, with 14 bases between the two germline ends. Germline CDR1 reads SQVTM; CDR2 reads ANQGSEA.

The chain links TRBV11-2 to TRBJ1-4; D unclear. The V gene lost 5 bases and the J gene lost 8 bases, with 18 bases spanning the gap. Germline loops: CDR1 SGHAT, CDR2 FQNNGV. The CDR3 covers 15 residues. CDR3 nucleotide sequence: TGTGCCAGCAGCCACGGACGGCGAAAAGAGGAAAAACTGTTTTTT. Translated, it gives CASSHGRRKEEKLFF.

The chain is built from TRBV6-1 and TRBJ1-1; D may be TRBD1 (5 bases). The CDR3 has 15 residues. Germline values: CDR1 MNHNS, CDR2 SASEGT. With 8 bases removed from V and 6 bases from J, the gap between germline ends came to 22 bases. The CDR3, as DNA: TGTGCCAGCCCACGACGAGCGGACAACGCGGCTGAAGCTTTCTTT. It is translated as CASPRRADNAAEAFF.

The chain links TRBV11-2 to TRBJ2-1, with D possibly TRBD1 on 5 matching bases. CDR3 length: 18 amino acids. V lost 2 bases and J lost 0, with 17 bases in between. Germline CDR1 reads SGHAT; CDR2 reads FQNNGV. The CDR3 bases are TGTGCCAGCAGCTTAATGAGGACATCCTACAGCTCCTACAATGAGCAGTTCTTC. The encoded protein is CASSLMRTSYSSYNEQFF.

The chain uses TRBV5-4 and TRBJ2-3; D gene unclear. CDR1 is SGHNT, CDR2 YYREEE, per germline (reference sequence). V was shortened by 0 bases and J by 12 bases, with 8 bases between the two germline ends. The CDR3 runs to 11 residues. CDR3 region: CASSLGSAQYF. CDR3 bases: TGTGCCAGCAGCTTGGGGTCCGCACAGTATTTT.

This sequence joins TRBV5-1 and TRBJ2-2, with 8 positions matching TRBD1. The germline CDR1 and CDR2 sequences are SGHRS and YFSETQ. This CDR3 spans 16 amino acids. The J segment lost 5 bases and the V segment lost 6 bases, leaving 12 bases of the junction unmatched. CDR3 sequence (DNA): TGCGCCAGCACCGACCCCGGGACAGGCCCGACCGGGGAGCTGTTTTTT. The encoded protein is CASTDPGTGPTGELFF.

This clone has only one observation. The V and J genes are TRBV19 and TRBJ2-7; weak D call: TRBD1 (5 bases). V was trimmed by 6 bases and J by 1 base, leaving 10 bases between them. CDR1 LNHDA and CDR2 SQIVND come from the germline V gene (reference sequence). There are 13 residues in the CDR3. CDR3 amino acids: CASRGQGSYEQYF. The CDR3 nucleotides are TGTGCCAGTAGAGGGCAGGGATCCTACGAGCAGTACTTC.

Here the CDR3 DNA reads TGCGCCAGCAGCCAAGACCTGGGAGGCGCCTACAATGAGCAGTTCTTC. Translation gives CASSQDLGGAYNEQFF. The chain uses TRBV4-1 and TRBJ2-1; TRBD2 is a possible D gene (6 bases). The CDR3 consists of 16 residues. Trimming stripped 0 bases from V and 2 bases from J, with 11 bases between. Looked up from germline, CDR1 is MGHRA and CDR2 is YSYEKL.